The text below deals with one TCR beta chain. It may be a read error: a sequence one base away is much more abundant. The record originates from a study of tumor-infiltrating lymphocytes in primary liver carcinoma. Study-level information: Regardless of tissue type, samples showed similar yields of roughly 3.65 to 8 million productive TCRbeta reads.

Constant-region priming of approximately 500 ng total RNA yielded TCR beta cDNA. For TCR beta, libraries were produced by three nested multiplex PCR rounds using slightly modified ARM-PCR. TRBV1-TRBV30 forward primers and a C-beta reverse primer were used in the first two PCR rounds, which each ran for approximately 11 cycles. TCRdb fed the multiplex PCR reads into MiXCR, producing one record per CDR3 protein. Of roughly 40,000 distinct CDR3 sequences in the sample, roughly 80% were seen once. V was cut by 4 bases and J by 4 bases, with 17 bases left in between. Germline assignment: CDR1 DFQATT and CDR2 SNEGSKA (reference sequence). This CDR3 is 14 amino acids long. Co-extracting RNA and DNA was done with about 17-30 mg of unsorted bulk tissue as input. Resecting the tumor surgically was how the patients' primary liver carcinoma was treated. Among the patients, all had chronic HBV infection and none had been treated.

The TCR sequence derives from a woman aged 30 to 39 with primary liver carcinoma and hepatitis B virus infection. This chain joins TRBV20-1 and TRBJ2-7; D is unclear. Material: tumor-adjacent normal liver tissue. The CDR3 loop is CSAKSIGQIYEQYF. The DNA of the CDR3 is TGCAGTGCTAAGTCAATAGGCCAGATTTACGAGCAGTACTTC.